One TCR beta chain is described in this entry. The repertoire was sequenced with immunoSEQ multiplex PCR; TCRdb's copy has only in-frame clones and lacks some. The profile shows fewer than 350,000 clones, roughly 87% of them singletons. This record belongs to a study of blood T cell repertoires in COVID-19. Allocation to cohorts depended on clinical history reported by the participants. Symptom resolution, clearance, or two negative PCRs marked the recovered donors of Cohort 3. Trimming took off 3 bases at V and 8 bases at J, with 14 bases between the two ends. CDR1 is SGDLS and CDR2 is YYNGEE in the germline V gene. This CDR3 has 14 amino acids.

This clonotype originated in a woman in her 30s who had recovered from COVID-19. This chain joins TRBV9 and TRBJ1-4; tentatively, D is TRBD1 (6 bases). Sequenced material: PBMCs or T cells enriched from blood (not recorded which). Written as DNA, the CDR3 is TGTGCCAGCAGCGCGGACAGCGAGGGGGAAAAACTGTTTTTT. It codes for CASSADSEGEKLFF.